Shown below are 20 T cell receptor beta chains from a single sample sequenced in a study of T cells in Graves' hyperthyroidism and ophthalmopathy. Researchers took RNA transcripts and amplified the TCR beta CDR3 regions from them. In the first-round RT-PCR of the TCR CDR3, the HTBI primer set was used. TCRdb reprocessed the multiplex PCR reads with MiXCR, giving one entry per CDR3 protein. The table includes some 560,000 distinct CDR3 sequences, approximately 14% detected once. Sample: blood. These receptors all stem from a woman between 25 and 40 years old with Graves' hyperthyroidism.

This clonotype was seen many times. The chain is built from TRBV11-2 and TRBJ1-6, with TRBD1 identical over 10 bases. V lost 5 bases, J lost 8 bases, and 6 bases stayed unmatched. The CDR3 is 15 amino acids. From germline, CDR1 is SGHAT and CDR2 FQNNGV. The CDR3 loop reads CASSMEGQGYSPLHF. The CDR3 coding sequence is TGTGCCAGCAGCATGGAGGGACAGGGGTATTCACCCCTCCACTTT.

In this sample, this clonotype turned up many times. This chain connects TRBV6-1 to TRBJ1-5; tentative D call: TRBD1 (5 bases). This CDR3 spans 15 amino acids. The ends were cut back, 1 base at V and 5 bases at J, with 12 bases in the middle. Germline-derived CDR1 and CDR2 are MNHNS and SASEGT. This CDR3 reads CASSEGGDSYQPQHF. DNA for the CDR3: TGTGCCAGCAGTGAAGGGGGGGACTCGTATCAGCCCCAGCATTTT.

The sample holds many counts of this clonotype. V usage is TRBV20-1 and J usage is TRBJ1-4; D ambiguous. This CDR3 has 15 residues. Germline V gene data show CDR1 as DFQATT and CDR2 as SNEGSKA (reference sequence). Trimming left V 3 bases short and J 7 bases short, with 18 bases between. The CDR3, as DNA: TGCAGTGCTAGTGCTCCCGGGGTATTGGTTGAAAAACTGTTTTTT. Translating gives CSASAPGVLVEKLFF.

This clonotype was detected many times. V usage is TRBV7-2 and J usage is TRBJ2-7, with 8 bases that match TRBD2. Trimming took 1 base from V and 7 from J; bases not matched to a gene: 9. CDR1 SGHTA and CDR2 FQGNSA come from the germline V gene. This CDR3 region has 15 residues. CDR3 region: CASSLGLAVAGEQYF. DNA of the CDR3: TGTGCCAGCAGCTTAGGGCTAGCGGTAGCGGGGGAGCAGTACTTC.

The chain is built from TRBV24-1 and TRBJ2-3; D perhaps matches TRBD2 (5 bases). The CDR3 runs to 13 residues. Germline lookup yields CDR1 KGHDR and CDR2 SFDVKD. Trimming left V 4 bases short and J 5 bases short, with 9 bases between. The CDR3 DNA reads TGTGCCACCAGTGACCGGAGGATAGATACGCAGTATTTT. Translating it yields CATSDRRIDTQYF.

Many counts were recorded for this clonotype. The rearrangement joins TRBV27 to TRBJ1-1; 7 nucleotides align to TRBD1. The CDR3 contains 12 residues. The V gene's germline CDR1 is MNHEY and CDR2 SMNVEV (reference sequence). J was trimmed by 6 bases and V by 7 bases; bases with no gene match: 5. The CDR3 DNA reads TGTGCCAGCAAAACAGGGGTATCTGAAGCTTTCTTT. Its translation: CASKTGVSEAFF.

This sequence joins TRBV28 and TRBJ1-5; 7 bases map to TRBD1. V gave up 4 bases and J gave up 11 bases; unmatched junction bases: 14. The germline V gene encodes CDR1 MDHEN and CDR2 SYDVKM. This CDR3 spans 15 amino acids. CDR3 amino acids: CASSSNGQAIVSQHF. The DNA of the CDR3 is TGTGCCAGCAGTTCGAATGGACAGGCAATTGTGTCCCAGCATTTT.

The genes are TRBV20-1 and TRBJ2-1; 12 bases fit TRBD2. This CDR3 spans 15 amino acids. V lost 5 bases, J lost 8 bases, and 10 bases stayed unmatched. Per the germline V gene, CDR1 is DFQATT and CDR2 is SNEGSKA (reference sequence). The CDR3 sequence: CSASRARLAGDEQFF. The DNA of the CDR3 is TGCAGTGCTTCAAGGGCGAGACTAGCGGGAGATGAGCAGTTCTTC.

The chain couples TRBV15 to TRBJ2-2, with D tentatively TRBD2 (5 bases). The V and J ends lost 2 bases and 2 bases respectively, with 12 bases between them. The CDR3 covers 16 residues. CDR1 and CDR2 (germline): LNHNV, YYDKDF (reference sequence). The CDR3 coding sequence is TGTGCCACCAGCAGATGGAGGACCGATAACACCGGGGAGCTGTTTTTT. Protein product: CATSRWRTDNTGELFF.

This clonotype has more than one count but fewer than ten. Just one base apart from a much larger clone, this may be a read error. V gene TRBV11-2 combines with J gene TRBJ2-7; 7 nucleotides match TRBD1. J lost 5 bases, V lost 6 bases, and 4 bases had no gene match. CDR1 and CDR2 from the germline V gene are SGHAT and FQNNGV. The length of the CDR3 is 12 residues. The CDR3 DNA sequence: TGTGCCAGCAGTCCCGGACAGGACGAGCAGTACTTC. Protein product: CASSPGQDEQYF.

A few counts support this clonotype. The chain has TRBV3-1 and TRBJ1-3; 11 bases map to TRBD1. Per germline, CDR1 LGHDT and CDR2 YNNKEL (reference sequence). Unmatched junction bases numbered 5, after V lost 4 bases and J lost 3 bases. The CDR3 covers 16 residues. CDR3 nucleotides: TGTGCCAGCAGCCTGCGGACAGGGGGCGGTGGAAACACCATATATTTT. The encoded protein is CASSLRTGGGGNTIYF.

V usage is TRBV19 and J usage is TRBJ1-1; D ambiguous. CDR1 LNHDA and CDR2 SQIVND come from the germline V gene (reference sequence). V lost 4 bases to trimming and J lost 4 bases, with 7 bases between them. The CDR3 is 12 residues long. CDR3 nucleotides: TGTGCCAGTAGTAATGGCCCCACTGAAGCTTTCTTT. As protein: CASSNGPTEAFF.

Only a few counts were recorded for this clonotype. The chain links TRBV7-8 to TRBJ2-3; perhaps TRBD2 as D (5 bases). The V gene lost 5 bases and the J gene lost 3 bases, with 15 bases spanning the gap. The CDR3 is 15 amino acids. Germline V gene sequence: CDR1 SGHVS, CDR2 FQNEAQ. The CDR3 is CASSNRGLRTDTQYF. The DNA for the CDR3 is TGTGCCAGCAGCAACCGGGGTCTAAGGACAGATACGCAGTATTTT.

This clonotype was seen many times. The chain uses TRBV28 and TRBJ2-5; perhaps TRBD1 as D (6 bases). The CDR3 covers 15 residues. Germline CDR1 reads MDHEN; CDR2 reads SYDVKM. V lost 5 bases, J lost 0 bases, and 13 bases lay in between. CDR3 sequence reads: CASSETGLYQETQYF. In DNA form, the CDR3 reads TGTGCCAGCAGTGAAACAGGGCTCTACCAAGAGACCCAGTACTTC.

This clonotype was seen repeatedly, ten times or more. The chain carries TRBV27 and TRBJ2-3; a possible D gene is TRBD2 (5 bases). The CDR3 covers 16 residues. The V gene's germline CDR1 is MNHEY and CDR2 SMNVEV (reference sequence). V gave up 5 bases and J gave up 6 bases, with 21 bases separating them. CDR3 coding DNA: TGTGCCAGCAGTCCCCCCGAGGGCGCCTCCTGGGATACGCAGTATTTT. Translation: CASSPPEGASWDTQYF.

At least ten counts were recorded for this clonotype. This CDR3 is CASSSDRAYGYTF. In nucleotides, the CDR3 is TGTGCCAGCAGCTCGGACAGGGCGTATGGCTACACCTTC. The gene calls are TRBV7-2 and TRBJ1-2, with 8 nucleotides matching TRBD1. This CDR3 spans 13 amino acids. V gave up 4 bases and J gave up 5 bases; unmatched junction bases: 3. Per germline, CDR1 SGHTA and CDR2 FQGNSA.

Many counts were recorded for this clonotype. V usage is TRBV28 and J usage is TRBJ2-1; possibly TRBD1 for D (6 bases). The germline CDR1 and CDR2 sequences are MDHEN and SYDVKM. V lost 6 bases, J lost 9 bases, and 18 bases lay in between. The CDR3 extends over 14 amino acids. The CDR3 loop reads CASSYSGVSGEQFF. The DNA of the CDR3 is TGTGCCAGCAGCTATTCAGGGGTGTCTGGTGAGCAGTTCTTC.

This clonotype showed up just once. The chain uses TRBV19 and TRBJ2-3, with 9 bases lining up with TRBD1. The CDR3 is 14 residues long. CDR1 and CDR2 (germline): LNHDA, SQIVND (reference sequence). With 7 bases clipped from V and 1 base from J, the junction kept 3 bases outside the gene matches. The CDR3 loop is CASTDRGRTDTQYF. The CDR3 bases are TGTGCCAGTACGGACAGGGGTCGCACAGATACGCAGTATTTT.

This clonotype has at least ten counts. The rearrangement uses TRBV7-6 and TRBJ2-7; D might be TRBD1 or TRBD2, each matching 5 bases. This CDR3 has 17 amino acids. V was pared by 3 bases and J by 2 bases, with 20 bases between. Looked up from germline, CDR1 is SGHVS and CDR2 is FNYEAQ. CDR3 amino acids: CASSFGSGAAGPYEQYF. The CDR3, as DNA: TGTGCCAGCAGCTTTGGTTCCGGGGCCGCGGGTCCCTACGAGCAGTACTTC.

This clonotype appeared a few times. The CDR3 is CASSPFGTQETQYF. CDR3 nucleotide sequence: TGCGCCAGCAGCCCTTTCGGGACTCAAGAGACCCAGTACTTC. The chain links TRBV4-1 to TRBJ2-5; D might be TRBD2 (6 bases). Germline V CDR1 and CDR2: MGHRA, YSYEKL. Trimming cost V 4 bases and J 2 bases, with 11 bases left between them. This CDR3 contains 14 residues.